Presented here are 32 T cell receptor beta chains from one specimen sequenced in a study of T cells after yellow fever vaccination (dated by TCRdb to about 2019). Interpreted using the paper, the treatment or condition label stands for: live attenuated yellow fever vaccine strain. Library generation was performed with 5' RACE. These reads were obtained on an Illumina HiSeq 2500. TCRdb applied fastp at Q25 and MiXCR to the public reads, then kept only in-frame beta chains. Merged by CDR3 protein, the rows form single entries marked with the most common genes and DNA. The sample records 500,000 to 650,000 distinct CDR3 sequences, 9% to 15% of which are singletons. The leading ten clones occupy 15% of the sample. The material was PBMCs, obtained on the day of the yellow fever booster vaccination. These receptors all come from a man aged 30-40 years who received the YFV17D yellow fever vaccine.

The chain joins TRBV6-1 to TRBJ2-1; no reliable D call. Per germline, CDR1 MNHNS and CDR2 SASEGT. The CDR3 totals 13 residues. V dropped 5 bases and J dropped 6 bases, with 11 bases sitting between them. The CDR3 here is CASSLSSFNEQFF. DNA of the CDR3: TGTGCCAGCAGTCTCAGCAGCTTCAATGAGCAGTTCTTC.

The chain recombines TRBV11-2 with TRBJ2-3, with 8 bases identical to TRBD2. The germline V gene encodes CDR1 SGHAT and CDR2 FQNNGV. The CDR3 is 15 amino acids. V gave up 6 bases and J gave up 7 bases; unmatched junction bases: 12. The CDR3 DNA is TGTGCCAGCAGTCGCCCGTACGGGAGGGCAAATACGCAGTATTTT. It encodes CASSRPYGRANTQYF.

The J gene is TRBJ2-7, the V gene TRBV6-5; D uncertain. Germline V gene sequence: CDR1 MNHEY, CDR2 SVGAGI. The CDR3 is 13 amino acids. Between the trimmed V and J ends, which lost 4 bases and 2 bases, there was a span of 9 bases. The CDR3 nucleotides are TGTGCCAGCAGTTCCCTCGGACCCTACGAGCAGTACTTC. It yields the protein CASSSLGPYEQYF.

The gene calls are TRBV18 and TRBJ2-2; D uncertain. Germline V gene sequence: CDR1 KGHSH, CDR2 LQKENI. Trimming shortened V by 1 base and J by 0 bases, and 6 bases separated the two germline ends. This CDR3 is 15 amino acids long. CDR3 amino acids: CASSPLRTNTGELFF. CDR3 DNA sequence: TGTGCCAGCTCACCACTCAGGACGAACACCGGGGAGCTGTTTTTT.

This clonotype occurred a few times. The rearrangement joins TRBV10-2 to TRBJ2-3; 7 nucleotides agree with TRBD1. The CDR3 is 16 residues long. From germline, CDR1 is WSHSY and CDR2 SAAADI. J was trimmed by 11 bases and V by 0 bases; bases with no gene match: 14. The CDR3 DNA sequence: TGCGCCAGCAGTGAGTCGACTCGGACAGGCTTATTTAGGCAGTATTTT. Translation: CASSESTRTGLFRQYF.

In nucleotides, the CDR3 is TGTGCCAGCAGCACAGGGGGCAGGCTAGCGGGAGACGGTCCGCAAGAGACCCAGTACTTC. Residues: CASSTGGRLAGDGPQETQYF. V usage is TRBV12-3 or TRBV12-4 and J usage is TRBJ2-5; D possibly corresponds to TRBD2 (10 bases). The CDR3 extends over 20 amino acids. Trimming removed 6 bases at V and 2 bases at J, with 31 bases between.

This chain links TRBV28 with TRBJ2-1; 8 nucleotides align to TRBD1. V was pared by 3 bases and J by 12 bases, with 1 base of the junction left unmatched. The CDR3 length is 11 residues. Per germline, CDR1 MDHEN and CDR2 SYDVKM. CDR3 region: CASSLTGAQFF. The CDR3 DNA sequence: TGTGCCAGCAGTTTGACAGGGGCGCAGTTCTTC.

This clonotype was observed at least ten times. The chain combines TRBV5-1 with TRBJ2-1; D is tentatively TRBD1 or TRBD2 (6 bases each). CDR1 and CDR2 (germline): SGHRS, YFSETQ. The CDR3 is 15 amino acids. V was clipped by 4 bases and J by 0 bases, with 11 bases between them. CDR3 sequence (DNA): TGCGCCAGCAGCCCTGGAGGGGGCTCCTACAATGAGCAGTTCTTC. Amino acid sequence: CASSPGGGSYNEQFF.

This clonotype was seen more than once but under ten times. J is TRBJ2-7 and V is TRBV7-2; 7 bases map to TRBD1. CDR3 size: 16 residues. Germline-derived CDR1 and CDR2 are SGHTA and FQGNSA. V dropped 1 base and J dropped 3; count of bases not matched to a gene: 9. The CDR3 DNA follows: TGTGCCAGCAGCTTAGGAAAGGCAGGGGGTTACTACGAGCAGTACTTC. Translated: CASSLGKAGGYYEQYF.

This clonotype showed up just a few times. The chain has TRBV20-1 and TRBJ1-5; no firm D call. The V gene lost 0 bases and the J gene lost 0 bases, with 9 bases spanning the gap. Germline CDR1 is DFQATT and CDR2 is SNEGSKA (reference sequence). The CDR3 is made up of 15 amino acids. The CDR3 nucleotides read TGCAGTGCTAGAGAGGCGAAAGGTAGCAATCAGCCCCAGCATTTT. Its translation: CSAREAKGSNQPQHF.

Only a few counts were recorded for this clonotype. The V and J genes are TRBV7-9 and TRBJ1-4, with D maybe TRBD1 (5 bases). CDR1 is SEHNR and CDR2 is FQNEAQ in the germline V gene (reference sequence). The CDR3 is 12 amino acids. The V end was cut by 6 bases, the J end by 7 bases, with 9 bases between. As DNA, the CDR3 is TGTGCCAGCAGACAGGAAGGTGAAAAACTGTTTTTT. Amino acids: CASRQEGEKLFF.

The chain couples TRBV6-2 or TRBV6-3 to TRBJ2-1; 7 bases are shared with TRBD2. The CDR3 runs 12 residues. Losses at the gene ends were 11 bases for V and 11 bases for J; bases not matched to a gene: 12. Germline CDR1 MNHEY, CDR2 SVGEGT. The CDR3, as DNA: TGTGCCGCCCGAAGAAGCGGGAATAAGCAGTTCTTC. It is translated as CAARRSGNKQFF.

The V call is TRBV7-9, the J call TRBJ2-5; possible D gene TRBD1, 6 bases. The germline gives CDR1 SEHNR, CDR2 FQNEAQ (reference sequence). This CDR3 contains 14 residues. Deletions cut 5 bases from V and 2 bases from J, with 12 bases between. The CDR3, as DNA: TGTGCCAGCAGCCCAGTAGGGGGTCAAGAGACCCAGTACTTC. Translated, it gives CASSPVGGQETQYF.

This clonotype has more than one count but fewer than ten. The chain has TRBV9 and TRBJ2-3, with D possibly TRBD1 on 5 matching bases. V was pared by 0 bases and J by 0 bases, with 8 bases between. This CDR3 has 15 residues. CDR1 and CDR2 (germline): SGDLS, YYNGEE. The CDR3 bases are TGTGCCAGCAGCGTAGAAGGGGTTAGCACAGATACGCAGTATTTT. Residues: CASSVEGVSTDTQYF. The full variable domain, with the rest looked up from reference TRBV9 and TRBJ2-3, is DSGVTQTPKHLITATGQRVTLRCSPRSGDLSVYWYQQSLDQGLQFLIQYYNGEERAKGNILERFSAQQFPDLHSELNLSSLELGDSALYFCASSVEGVSTDTQYFGPGTRLTVL.

This clonotype was observed a handful of times. The V call is TRBV15, the J call TRBJ2-7; D is unresolved. The germline V and J ends were trimmed by 0 bases and 8 bases, with 8 bases remaining between them. Germline V CDR1 and CDR2: LNHNV, YYDKDF (reference sequence). This CDR3 comprises 12 residues. The CDR3 DNA reads TGTGCCACCAGCAGAGATCCCCCAAAGCAGTACTTC. It codes for CATSRDPPKQYF.

The sample holds a few counts of this clonotype. The rearrangement uses TRBV3-1 and TRBJ2-2; TRBD1 matches 10 bases. CDR1 is LGHDT and CDR2 is YNNKEL in the germline V gene (reference sequence). Trimming at V came to 4 bases and at J to 7 bases, leaving 9 bases not matched to a gene. CDR3 length equals 16 residues. CDR3 loop: CASSRQTGGGYGELFF. The CDR3, as DNA: TGTGCCAGCAGCCGTCAGACAGGGGGCGGGTACGGGGAGCTGTTTTTT.

This chain connects TRBV20-1 to TRBJ1-3; possibly TRBD1 for D (5 bases). This CDR3 is built from 20 residues. V lost 0 bases to trimming and J lost 0 bases, with 24 bases between them. CDR1 DFQATT and CDR2 SNEGSKA come from the germline V gene (reference sequence). CDR3 loop: CSAREGRAGWMNFSGNTIYF. CDR3 bases: TGCAGTGCTAGAGAGGGCAGGGCGGGTTGGATGAACTTCTCTGGAAACACCATATATTTT.

The sample holds many counts of this clonotype. The chain uses TRBV6-1 and TRBJ2-7; D gene unclear. CDR3 length: 12 residues. Germline CDR1 MNHNS, CDR2 SASEGT. Between the trimmed V and J ends, which lost 8 bases and 0 bases, there was a span of 8 bases. The CDR3 nucleotides read TGTGCCAGCCGGGTCAGCTCCTACGAGCAGTACTTC. Residues: CASRVSSYEQYF.

This clonotype has more than one count but fewer than ten. The chain couples TRBV30 to TRBJ1-6; D is possibly TRBD1 (5 bases). CDR1 GTSNPN and CDR2 SVGIG come from the germline V gene (reference sequence). V shed 2 bases and J shed 10 bases, with 12 bases lying between them. There are 13 residues in the CDR3. The CDR3 nucleotides read TGTGCCTGGAGTTCCGGGGCCCTATCACCCCTCCACTTT. Translation gives CAWSSGALSPLHF.

This clonotype has more than one count but fewer than ten. The chain uses TRBV9 and TRBJ1-3; no clear D. The germline V gene has CDR1 SGDLS and CDR2 YYNGEE. This CDR3 has 15 amino acids. The V gene lost 1 base and the J gene lost 0 bases, with 8 bases spanning the gap. CDR3 in amino acids: CASSVQELSGNTIYF. The CDR3 DNA sequence: TGTGCCAGCAGCGTACAAGAACTCTCTGGAAACACCATATATTTT.

This clonotype came up a few times. CDR3 nucleotide sequence: TGTGCCAGCAGTGGTCCCGGGACAGGCTACAATGAGCAGTTCTTC. It codes for CASSGPGTGYNEQFF. The chain couples TRBV6-1 to TRBJ2-1; 8 bases match TRBD1. The CDR3 contains 15 residues. Germline CDR1 MNHNS, CDR2 SASEGT. The J segment lost 3 bases and the V segment lost 4 bases, leaving 5 bases of the junction unmatched.

The chain joins TRBV3-1 to TRBJ1-1; D may be TRBD1 (6 bases). CDR3 length equals 13 residues. Trimming removed 1 base at V and 7 bases at J, with 10 bases between. Germline CDR1 is LGHDT and CDR2 is YNNKEL (reference sequence). CDR3 region: CASSQAGVNEAFF. The DNA for the CDR3 is TGTGCCAGCAGCCAAGCAGGGGTGAATGAAGCTTTCTTT.

V is TRBV27 and J is TRBJ2-7; either TRBD1 or TRBD2 may supply D (5 bases each). The length of the CDR3 is 13 residues. The germline CDR1 and CDR2 sequences are MNHEY and SMNVEV (reference sequence). Trimming took 7 bases from V and 0 from J, leaving 10 bases between them. The CDR3 nucleotides read TGTGCCAGCAAGGGACGCAACTCCTACGAGCAGTACTTC. This sequence encodes CASKGRNSYEQYF.

This sequence joins TRBV18 and TRBJ1-2, with D unclear. CDR1 and CDR2 (germline): KGHSH, LQKENI. The CDR3 totals 14 residues. V lost 2 bases and J lost 8, with 15 bases in between. The chain's CDR3 is CASSPRSRLEGYTF. CDR3 sequence (DNA): TGTGCCAGCTCACCAAGGAGCAGGCTCGAGGGCTACACCTTC.

This clonotype was seen at least ten times. The V and J genes are TRBV6-2 or TRBV6-3 and TRBJ2-1, with a weak D call TRBD2 (6 bases). The CDR3 extends over 17 amino acids. V was pared by 6 bases and J by 4 bases, with 22 bases between. Germline V gives CDR1 MNHEY, CDR2 SVGEGT. This CDR3 reads CASRPNVLAAAYNEQFF. The CDR3 DNA sequence: TGTGCCAGCAGACCTAATGTACTAGCTGCCGCTTACAATGAGCAGTTCTTC.

The gene calls are TRBV6-1 and TRBJ2-7, with D unclear. Germline CDR1 is MNHNS and CDR2 is SASEGT. This CDR3 region has 13 residues. Trimming shortened V by 6 bases and J by 4 bases, and 13 bases separated the two germline ends. Here the CDR3 reads CASRSPITYEQYF. CDR3 DNA: TGTGCCAGCAGATCCCCCATCACGTACGAGCAGTACTTC.

This clonotype appeared a few times. In nucleotides, the CDR3 is TGTGCCAGCAGTTACTCGGGGAGCGGGAGCCCCGGGGCCAAAAACATTCAGTACTTC. Translation: CASSYSGSGSPGAKNIQYF. V is TRBV6-5 and J is TRBJ2-4, with 8 positions matching TRBD2. Germline V gives CDR1 MNHEY, CDR2 SVGAGI. Trimming cost V 0 bases and J 1 base; bases outside gene matches: 11. The CDR3 is 19 amino acids.

This clonotype was observed a few times. V and J are TRBV19 and TRBJ1-1; no firm D call. CDR1 LNHDA and CDR2 SQIVND come from the germline V gene (reference sequence). V was pared by 4 bases and J by 1 base, with 10 bases between. This CDR3 comprises 14 residues. The chain's CDR3 is CASSTSMGNTEAFF. The CDR3 DNA is TGTGCCAGTAGTACCTCCATGGGGAACACTGAAGCTTTCTTT.

The V and J genes are TRBV20-1 and TRBJ2-7; TRBD2 agrees at 11 bases. CDR3 length: 14 amino acids. Germline-derived CDR1 and CDR2 are DFQATT and SNEGSKA (reference sequence). V shed 5 bases and J 2 bases; nucleotides not matched to a gene: 5. CDR3 in amino acids: CSAAISGRAYEQYF. The CDR3, as DNA: TGCAGTGCTGCAATTAGCGGGAGGGCCTACGAGCAGTACTTC.

Only a few counts were recorded for this clonotype. This rearrangement joins TRBV3-1 to TRBJ2-7, with unresolved D. Germline V gene sequence: CDR1 LGHDT, CDR2 YNNKEL (reference sequence). The V end was cut by 1 base, the J end by 2 bases, with 12 bases between. The CDR3 runs to 15 residues. The CDR3: CASSQGSGPPYEQYF. DNA of the CDR3: TGTGCCAGCAGCCAAGGATCCGGGCCTCCCTACGAGCAGTACTTC.

This clonotype was observed a handful of times. The chain couples TRBV12-3 or TRBV12-4 to TRBJ2-1; D may be TRBD2 (6 bases). The CDR3 totals 16 residues. V was cut by 2 bases and J by 6 bases, with 17 bases left in between. CDR3 protein: CASSLTTGSNGNEQFF. For the CDR3, the DNA is TGTGCCAGCAGTTTAACGACCGGGAGTAACGGCAATGAGCAGTTCTTC.

V gene TRBV27 combines with J gene TRBJ1-5, with TRBD1 as a possible D gene (6 bases). The CDR3 is made up of 15 amino acids. Trimming stripped 6 bases from V and 0 bases from J, with 12 bases between. Per the germline V gene, CDR1 is MNHEY and CDR2 is SMNVEV (reference sequence). DNA of the CDR3: TGTGCCAGCAGGATACAGGGTTTTAGCAATCAGCCCCAGCATTTT. Translating it yields CASRIQGFSNQPQHF.